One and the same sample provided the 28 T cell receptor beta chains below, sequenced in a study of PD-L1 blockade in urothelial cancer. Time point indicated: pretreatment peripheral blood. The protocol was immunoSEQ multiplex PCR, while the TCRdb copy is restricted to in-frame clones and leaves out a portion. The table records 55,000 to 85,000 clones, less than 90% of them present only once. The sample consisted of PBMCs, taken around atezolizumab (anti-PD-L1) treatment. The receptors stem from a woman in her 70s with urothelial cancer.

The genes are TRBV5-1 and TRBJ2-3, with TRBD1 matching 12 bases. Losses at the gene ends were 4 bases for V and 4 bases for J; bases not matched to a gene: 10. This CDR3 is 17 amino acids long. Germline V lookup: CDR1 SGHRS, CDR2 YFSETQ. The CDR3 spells CASSQSRDRGLADTQYF. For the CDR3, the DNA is TGCGCCAGCAGCCAGTCCCGGGACAGGGGGCTGGCAGATACGCAGTATTTT.

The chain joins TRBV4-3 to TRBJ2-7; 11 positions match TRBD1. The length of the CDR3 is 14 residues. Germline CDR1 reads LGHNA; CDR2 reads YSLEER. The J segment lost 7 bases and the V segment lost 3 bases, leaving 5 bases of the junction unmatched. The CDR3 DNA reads TGCGCCAGCAGCCAGAGGACAGGGGGCGCGGAGCAGTACTTC. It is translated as CASSQRTGGAEQYF.

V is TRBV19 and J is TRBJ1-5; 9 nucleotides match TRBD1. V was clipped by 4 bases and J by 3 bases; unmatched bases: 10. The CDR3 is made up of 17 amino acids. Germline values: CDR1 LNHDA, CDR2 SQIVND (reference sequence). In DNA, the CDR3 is TGTGCCAGTAGTACACCCCACAGGGGGCAAGTCAATCAGCCCCAGCATTTT. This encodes CASSTPHRGQVNQPQHF.

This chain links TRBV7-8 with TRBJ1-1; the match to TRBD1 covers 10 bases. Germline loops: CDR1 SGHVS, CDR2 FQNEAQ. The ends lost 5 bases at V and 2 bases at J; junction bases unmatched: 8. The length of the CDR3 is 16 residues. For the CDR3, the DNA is TGTGCCAGCAGCCTCCGGACAGGGGGTCTTAACACTGAAGCTTTCTTT. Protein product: CASSLRTGGLNTEAFF.

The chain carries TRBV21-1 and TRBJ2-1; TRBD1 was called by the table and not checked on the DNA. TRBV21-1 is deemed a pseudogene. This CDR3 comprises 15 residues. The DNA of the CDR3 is TGTGCCAGCAGCGAGGGGCGGACAGACCCAAATGAGCAGTTCTTC. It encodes CASSEGRTDPNEQFF.

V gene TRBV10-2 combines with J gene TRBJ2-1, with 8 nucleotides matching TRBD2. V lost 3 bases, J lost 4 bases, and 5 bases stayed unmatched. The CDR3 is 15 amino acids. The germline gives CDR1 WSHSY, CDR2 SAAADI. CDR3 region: CASSEASGLYNEQFF. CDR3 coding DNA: TGCGCCAGCAGTGAAGCTAGCGGGCTTTACAATGAGCAGTTCTTC.

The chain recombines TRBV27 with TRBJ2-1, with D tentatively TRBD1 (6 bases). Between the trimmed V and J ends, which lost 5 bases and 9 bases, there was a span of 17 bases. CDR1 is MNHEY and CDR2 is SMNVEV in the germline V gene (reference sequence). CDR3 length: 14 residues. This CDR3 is CASSKGERKGEQFF. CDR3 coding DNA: TGTGCCAGCAGTAAGGGGGAGCGGAAGGGTGAGCAGTTCTTC.

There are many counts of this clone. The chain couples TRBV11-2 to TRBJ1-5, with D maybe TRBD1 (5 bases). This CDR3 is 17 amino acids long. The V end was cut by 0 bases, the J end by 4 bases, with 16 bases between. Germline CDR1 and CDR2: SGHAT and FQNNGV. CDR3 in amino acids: CASSLEVSTATNQPQHF. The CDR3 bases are TGTGCCAGCAGCTTAGAAGTTTCGACAGCGACTAATCAGCCCCAGCATTTT.

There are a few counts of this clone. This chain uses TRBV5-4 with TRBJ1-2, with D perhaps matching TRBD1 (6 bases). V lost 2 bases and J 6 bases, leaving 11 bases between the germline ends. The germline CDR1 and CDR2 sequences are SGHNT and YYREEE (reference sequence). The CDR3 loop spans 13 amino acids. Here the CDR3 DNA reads TGTGCCAGCAGCTTAGCGGGGGCGGATGGCTACACCTTC. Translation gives CASSLAGADGYTF.

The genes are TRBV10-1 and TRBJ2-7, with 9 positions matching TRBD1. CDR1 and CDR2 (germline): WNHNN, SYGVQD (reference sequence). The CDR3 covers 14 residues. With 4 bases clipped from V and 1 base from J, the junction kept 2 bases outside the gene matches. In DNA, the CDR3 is TGCGCCAGCAGTGGGACAGGGGTATCCTACGAGCAGTACTTC. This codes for CASSGTGVSYEQYF.

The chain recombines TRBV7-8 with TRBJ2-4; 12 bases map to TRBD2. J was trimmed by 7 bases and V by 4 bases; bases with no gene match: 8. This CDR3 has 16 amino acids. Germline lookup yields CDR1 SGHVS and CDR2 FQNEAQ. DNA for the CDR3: TGTGCCAGCAGCTCAAGACTAGCGGGAGTGGGGAACATTCAGTACTTC. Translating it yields CASSSRLAGVGNIQYF.

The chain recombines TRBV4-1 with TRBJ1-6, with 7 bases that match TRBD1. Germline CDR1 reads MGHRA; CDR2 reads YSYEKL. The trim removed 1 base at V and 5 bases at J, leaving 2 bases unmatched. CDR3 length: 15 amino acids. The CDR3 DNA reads TGCGCCAGCAGCCAAGGACAGGGCGATAATTCACCCCTCCACTTT. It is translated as CASSQGQGDNSPLHF.

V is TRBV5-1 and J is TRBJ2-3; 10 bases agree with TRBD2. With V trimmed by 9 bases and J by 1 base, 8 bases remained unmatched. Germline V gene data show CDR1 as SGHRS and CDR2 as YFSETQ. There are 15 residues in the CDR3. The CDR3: CATSGTSAGTDTQYF. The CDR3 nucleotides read TGCGCCACGTCCGGGACTAGCGCAGGCACAGATACGCAGTATTTT.

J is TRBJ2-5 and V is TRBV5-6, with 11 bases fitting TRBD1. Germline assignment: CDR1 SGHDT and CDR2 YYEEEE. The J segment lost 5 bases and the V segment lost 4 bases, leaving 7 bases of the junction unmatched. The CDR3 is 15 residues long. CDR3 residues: CASSPGQGAWETQYF. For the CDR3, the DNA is TGTGCCAGCAGCCCCGGACAGGGGGCATGGGAGACCCAGTACTTC.

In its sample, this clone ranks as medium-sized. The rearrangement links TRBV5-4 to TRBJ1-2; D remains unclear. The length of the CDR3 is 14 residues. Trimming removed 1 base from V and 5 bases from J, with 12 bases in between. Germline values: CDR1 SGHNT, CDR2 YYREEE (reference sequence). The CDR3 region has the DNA TGTGCCAGCAGCTTGTCCGGGATTACGTATGGCTACACCTTC. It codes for CASSLSGITYGYTF.

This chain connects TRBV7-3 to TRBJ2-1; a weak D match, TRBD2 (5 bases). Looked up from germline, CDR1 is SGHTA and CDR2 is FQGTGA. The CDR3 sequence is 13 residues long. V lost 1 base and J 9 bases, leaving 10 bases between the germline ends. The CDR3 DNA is TGTGCCAGCAGCTTAAGAGGGCCTGGTGAGCAGTTCTTC. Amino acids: CASSLRGPGEQFF.

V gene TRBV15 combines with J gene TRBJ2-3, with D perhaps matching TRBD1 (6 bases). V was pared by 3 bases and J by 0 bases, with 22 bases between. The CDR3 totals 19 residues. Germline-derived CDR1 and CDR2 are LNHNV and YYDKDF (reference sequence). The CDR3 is CATSSLTARQVGSTDTQYF. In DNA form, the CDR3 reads TGTGCCACCAGCAGCCTCACGGCCCGACAGGTGGGAAGCACAGATACGCAGTATTTT.

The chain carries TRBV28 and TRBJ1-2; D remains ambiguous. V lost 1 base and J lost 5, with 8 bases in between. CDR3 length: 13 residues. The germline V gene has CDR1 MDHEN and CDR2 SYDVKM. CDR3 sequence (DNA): TGTGCCAGCAGTTTATCCCAGACTTATGGCTACACCTTC. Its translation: CASSLSQTYGYTF.

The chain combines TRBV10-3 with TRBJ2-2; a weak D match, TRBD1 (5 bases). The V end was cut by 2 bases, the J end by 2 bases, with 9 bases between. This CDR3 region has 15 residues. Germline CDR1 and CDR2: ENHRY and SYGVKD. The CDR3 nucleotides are TGTGCCATCAGTGAGCAGGGCCCCAACACCGGGGAGCTGTTTTTT. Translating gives CAISEQGPNTGELFF.

In DNA form, the CDR3 reads TGTGCCAGCAGCCTGTCTGGGGCCGCCAATGAGCAGTTCTTC. Its protein is CASSLSGAANEQFF. The V and J genes are TRBV7-3 and TRBJ2-1; D is possibly TRBD1 (5 bases). CDR3 size: 14 residues. Trimming removed 5 bases at V and 6 bases at J, with 14 bases between. Germline CDR1 and CDR2: SGHTA and FQGTGA.

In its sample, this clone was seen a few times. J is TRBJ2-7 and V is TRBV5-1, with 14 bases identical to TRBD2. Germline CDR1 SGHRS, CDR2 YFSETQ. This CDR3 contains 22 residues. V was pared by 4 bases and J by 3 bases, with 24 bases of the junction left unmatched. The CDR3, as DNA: TGCGCCAGCAGCCACTCCCCCCGCGCGACAGGGACGGGACTAGCGGGAGTCTACGAGCAGTACTTC. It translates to CASSHSPRATGTGLAGVYEQYF.

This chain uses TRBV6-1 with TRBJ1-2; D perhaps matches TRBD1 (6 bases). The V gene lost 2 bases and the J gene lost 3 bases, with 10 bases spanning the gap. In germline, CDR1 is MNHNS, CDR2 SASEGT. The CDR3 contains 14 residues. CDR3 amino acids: CASSEWGGDYGYTF. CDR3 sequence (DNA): TGTGCCAGCAGTGAATGGGGGGGCGACTATGGCTACACCTTC.

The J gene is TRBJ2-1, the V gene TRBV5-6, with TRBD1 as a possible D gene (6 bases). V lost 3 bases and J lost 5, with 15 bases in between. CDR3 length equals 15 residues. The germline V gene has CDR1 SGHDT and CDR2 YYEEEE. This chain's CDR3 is CASSSTSDRNNEQFF. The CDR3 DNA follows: TGTGCCAGCAGCTCCACCTCCGACAGGAACAATGAGCAGTTCTTC.

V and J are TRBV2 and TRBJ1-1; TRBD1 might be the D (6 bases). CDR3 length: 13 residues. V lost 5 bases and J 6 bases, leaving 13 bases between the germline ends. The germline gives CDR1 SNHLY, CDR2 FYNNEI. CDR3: CASSSFGGSEAFF. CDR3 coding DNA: TGTGCCAGCAGTTCGTTTGGGGGCTCTGAAGCTTTCTTT.

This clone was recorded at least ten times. DNA for the CDR3: TGTGCCAGCAGTTCGACGGGACAGATTAACCTCTACGAGCAGTACTTC. It is translated as CASSSTGQINLYEQYF. The gene calls are TRBV27 and TRBJ2-7; 7 bases fit TRBD1. V was pared by 4 bases and J by 3 bases, with 12 bases of the junction left unmatched. Germline V gene data show CDR1 as MNHEY and CDR2 as SMNVEV (reference sequence). The CDR3 is 16 residues long.

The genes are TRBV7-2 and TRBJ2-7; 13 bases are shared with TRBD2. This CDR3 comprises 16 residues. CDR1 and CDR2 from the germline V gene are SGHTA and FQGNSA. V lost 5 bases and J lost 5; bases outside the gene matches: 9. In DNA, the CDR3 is TGTGCCAGCAGCCCTAGGACTAGCGGGAGTAGTAACGAGCAGTACTTC. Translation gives CASSPRTSGSSNEQYF.

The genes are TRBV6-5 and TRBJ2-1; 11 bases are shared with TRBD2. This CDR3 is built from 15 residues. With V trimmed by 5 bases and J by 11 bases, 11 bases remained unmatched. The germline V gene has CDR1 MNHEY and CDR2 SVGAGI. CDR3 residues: CASSAPGLAGIKQFF. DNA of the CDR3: TGTGCCAGCAGTGCCCCAGGACTAGCGGGTATAAAGCAGTTCTTC.

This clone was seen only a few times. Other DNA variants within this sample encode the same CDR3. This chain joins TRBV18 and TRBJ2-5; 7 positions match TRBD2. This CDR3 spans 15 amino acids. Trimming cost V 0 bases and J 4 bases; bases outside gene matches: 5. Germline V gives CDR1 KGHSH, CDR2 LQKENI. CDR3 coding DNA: TGTGCCAGCTCACCACCGGGGGGGGTCCTAGAGACCCAGTACTTC. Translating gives CASSPPGGVLETQYF. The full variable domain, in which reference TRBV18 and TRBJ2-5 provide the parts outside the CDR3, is NAGVMQNPRHLVRRRGQEARLRCSPMKGHSHVYWYRQLPEEGLKFMVYLQKENIIDESGMPKERFSAEFPKEGPSILRIQQVVRGDSAAYFCASSPPGGVLETQYFGPGTRLLVL.